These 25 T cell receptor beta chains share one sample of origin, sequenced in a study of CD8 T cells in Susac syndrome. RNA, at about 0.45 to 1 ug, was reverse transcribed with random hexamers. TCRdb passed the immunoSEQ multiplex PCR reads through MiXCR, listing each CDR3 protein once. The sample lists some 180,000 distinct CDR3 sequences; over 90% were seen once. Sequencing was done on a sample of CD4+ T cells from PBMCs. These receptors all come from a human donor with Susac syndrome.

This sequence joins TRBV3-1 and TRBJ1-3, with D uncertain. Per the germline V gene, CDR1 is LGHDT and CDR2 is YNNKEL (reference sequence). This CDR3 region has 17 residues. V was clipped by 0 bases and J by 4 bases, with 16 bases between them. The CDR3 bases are TGTGCCAGCAGCCAAGATTCCCCCGGACTGCGAGGAAACACCATATATTTT. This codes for CASSQDSPGLRGNTIYF.

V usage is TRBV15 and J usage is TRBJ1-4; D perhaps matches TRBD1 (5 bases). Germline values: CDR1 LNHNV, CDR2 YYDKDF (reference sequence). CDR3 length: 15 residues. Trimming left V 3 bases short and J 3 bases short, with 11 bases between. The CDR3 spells CATSRGGGANEKLFF. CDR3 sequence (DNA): TGTGCCACCAGCAGGGGAGGAGGGGCTAATGAAAAACTGTTTTTT.

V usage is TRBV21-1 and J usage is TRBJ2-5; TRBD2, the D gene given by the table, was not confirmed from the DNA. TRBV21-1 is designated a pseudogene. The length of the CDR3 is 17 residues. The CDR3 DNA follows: TGTGCCAGCAGCAAAGCATCTACCCGCGGGTGGCAAGAGACCCAGTACTTC. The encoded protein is CASSKASTRGWQETQYF.

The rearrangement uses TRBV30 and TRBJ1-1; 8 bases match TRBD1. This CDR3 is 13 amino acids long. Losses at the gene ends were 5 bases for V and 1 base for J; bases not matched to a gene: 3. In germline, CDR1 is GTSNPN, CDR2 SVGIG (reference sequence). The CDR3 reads CAWRQGTNTEAFF. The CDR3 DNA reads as TGTGCCTGGCGACAGGGGACGAACACTGAAGCTTTCTTT.

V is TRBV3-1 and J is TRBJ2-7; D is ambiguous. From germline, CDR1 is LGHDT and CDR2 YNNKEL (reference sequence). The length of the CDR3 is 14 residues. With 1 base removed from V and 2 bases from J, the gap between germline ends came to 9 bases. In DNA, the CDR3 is TGTGCCAGCAGCCAAGGACGGAGCCCCTACGAGCAGTACTTC. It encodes CASSQGRSPYEQYF.

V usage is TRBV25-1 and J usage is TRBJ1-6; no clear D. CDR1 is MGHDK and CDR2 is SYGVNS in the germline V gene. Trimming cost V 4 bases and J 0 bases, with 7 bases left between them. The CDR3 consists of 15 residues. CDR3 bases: TGTGCCAGCAGTGCTGGGAACTCCTATAATTCACCCCTCCACTTT. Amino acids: CASSAGNSYNSPLHF.

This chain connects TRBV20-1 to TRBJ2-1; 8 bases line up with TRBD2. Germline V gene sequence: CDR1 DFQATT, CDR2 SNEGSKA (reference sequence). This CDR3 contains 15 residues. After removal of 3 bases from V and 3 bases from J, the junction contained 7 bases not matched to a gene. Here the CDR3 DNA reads TGCAGTGCTAGTTCTTTAGCGGGGATCTACAATGAGCAGTTCTTC. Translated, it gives CSASSLAGIYNEQFF.

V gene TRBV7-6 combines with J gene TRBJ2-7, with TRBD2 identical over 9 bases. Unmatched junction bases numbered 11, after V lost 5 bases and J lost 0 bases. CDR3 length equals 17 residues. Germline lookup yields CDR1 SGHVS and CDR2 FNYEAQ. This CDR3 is CASSNPTSGSSSYEQYF. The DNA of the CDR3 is TGTGCCAGCAGCAACCCCACTAGCGGGTCAAGCTCCTACGAGCAGTACTTC.

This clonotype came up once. The CDR3 nucleotides are TGTGCCAGCAGCGCAGGGGGCTACGAGCAGTACTTC. Amino acids: CASSAGGYEQYF. This rearrangement joins TRBV2 to TRBJ2-7; 7 bases map to TRBD1. The germline gives CDR1 SNHLY, CDR2 FYNNEI. With V trimmed by 6 bases and J by 3 bases, 2 bases remained unmatched. The CDR3 runs to 12 residues. The whole variable domain, filled in from reference TRBV2 and TRBJ2-7, reads EPEVTQTPSHQVTQMGQEVILRCVPISNHLYFYWYRQILGQKVEFLVSFYNNEISEKSEIFDDQFSVERPDGSNFTLKIRSTKLEDSAMYFCASSAGGYEQYFGPGTRLTVT.

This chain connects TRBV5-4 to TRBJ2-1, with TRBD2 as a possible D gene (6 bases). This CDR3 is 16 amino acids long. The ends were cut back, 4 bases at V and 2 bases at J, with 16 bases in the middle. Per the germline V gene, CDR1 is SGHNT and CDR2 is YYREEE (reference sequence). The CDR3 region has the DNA TGTGCCAGCAGCCGGTGGGACTTCGGGACCTACAATGAGCAGTTCTTC. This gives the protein CASSRWDFGTYNEQFF.

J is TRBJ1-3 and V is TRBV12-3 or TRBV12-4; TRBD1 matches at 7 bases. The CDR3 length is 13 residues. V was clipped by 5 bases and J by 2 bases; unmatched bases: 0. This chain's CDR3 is CASSDRAGNTIYF. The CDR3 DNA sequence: TGTGCCAGCAGTGACAGGGCTGGAAACACCATATATTTT.

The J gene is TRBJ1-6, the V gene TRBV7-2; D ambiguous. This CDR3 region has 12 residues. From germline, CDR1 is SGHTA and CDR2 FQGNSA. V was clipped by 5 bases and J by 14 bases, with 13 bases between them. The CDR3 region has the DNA TGTGCCAGCAGCCCCAAAGACGCTGCCCTCCACTTT. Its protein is CASSPKDAALHF.

CDR3 nucleotides: TGCAGCGTTGAGGGACAGAGATACAATGAGCAGTTCTTC. Translating gives CSVEGQRYNEQFF. This chain links TRBV29-1 with TRBJ2-1, with 7 bases aligning to TRBD1. Per the germline V gene, CDR1 is SQVTM and CDR2 is ANQGSEA. There are 13 residues in the CDR3. Trimming took 3 bases from V and 4 from J; bases not matched to a gene: 3.

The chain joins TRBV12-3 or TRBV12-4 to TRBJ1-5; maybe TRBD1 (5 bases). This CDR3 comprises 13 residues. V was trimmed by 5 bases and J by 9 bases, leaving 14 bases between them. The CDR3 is CASSPNVGTPQHF. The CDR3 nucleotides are TGTGCCAGCAGTCCTAACGTTGGGACGCCCCAGCATTTT.

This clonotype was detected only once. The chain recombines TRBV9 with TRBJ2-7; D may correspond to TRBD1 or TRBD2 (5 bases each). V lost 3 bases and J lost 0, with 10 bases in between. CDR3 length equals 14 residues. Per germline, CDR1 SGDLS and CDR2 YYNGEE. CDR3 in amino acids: CASSGGRLSYEQYF. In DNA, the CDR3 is TGTGCCAGCAGCGGGGGACGACTCTCCTACGAGCAGTACTTC.

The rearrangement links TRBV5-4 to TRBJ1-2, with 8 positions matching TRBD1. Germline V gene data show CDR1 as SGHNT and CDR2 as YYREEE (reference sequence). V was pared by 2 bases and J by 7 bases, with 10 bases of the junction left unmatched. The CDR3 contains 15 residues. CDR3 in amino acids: CASSFGTGLGFGYTF. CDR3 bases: TGTGCCAGCAGCTTTGGGACAGGCCTAGGGTTTGGCTACACCTTC.

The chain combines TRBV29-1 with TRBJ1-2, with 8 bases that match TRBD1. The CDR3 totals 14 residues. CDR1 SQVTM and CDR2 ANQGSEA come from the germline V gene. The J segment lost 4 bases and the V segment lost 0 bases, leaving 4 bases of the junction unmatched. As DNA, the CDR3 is TGCAGCGTTGAAGATCTAGACAGGGGCTATGGCTACACCTTC. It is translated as CSVEDLDRGYGYTF.

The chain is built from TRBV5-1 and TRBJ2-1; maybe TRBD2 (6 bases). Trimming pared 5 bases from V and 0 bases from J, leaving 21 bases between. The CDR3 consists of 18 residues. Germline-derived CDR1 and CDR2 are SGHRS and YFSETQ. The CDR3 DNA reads TGCGCCAGCAGTTTCCCCGGGACTGGCAAAAGCTCCTACAATGAGCAGTTCTTC. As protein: CASSFPGTGKSSYNEQFF.

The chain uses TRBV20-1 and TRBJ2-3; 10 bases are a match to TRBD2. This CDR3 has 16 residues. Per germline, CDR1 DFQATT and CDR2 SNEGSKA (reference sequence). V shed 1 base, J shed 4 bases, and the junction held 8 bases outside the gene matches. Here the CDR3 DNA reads TGCAGTGCTAGAGCCCCGGGACTAGCGTTGGCAGATACGCAGTATTTT. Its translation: CSARAPGLALADTQYF.

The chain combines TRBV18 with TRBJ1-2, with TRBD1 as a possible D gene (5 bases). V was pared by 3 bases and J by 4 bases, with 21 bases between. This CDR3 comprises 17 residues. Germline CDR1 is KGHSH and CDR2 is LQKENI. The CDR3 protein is CASSPLTLGRTFYGYTF. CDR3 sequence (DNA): TGTGCCAGCTCACCTCTTACCTTGGGACGGACGTTCTATGGCTACACCTTC.

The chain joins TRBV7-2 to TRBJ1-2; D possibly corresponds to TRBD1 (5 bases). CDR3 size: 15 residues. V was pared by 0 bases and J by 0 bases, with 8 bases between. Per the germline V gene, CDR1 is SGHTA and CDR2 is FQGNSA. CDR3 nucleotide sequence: TGTGCCAGCAGCTTAGCGCTGGACACTAACTATGGCTACACCTTC. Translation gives CASSLALDTNYGYTF.

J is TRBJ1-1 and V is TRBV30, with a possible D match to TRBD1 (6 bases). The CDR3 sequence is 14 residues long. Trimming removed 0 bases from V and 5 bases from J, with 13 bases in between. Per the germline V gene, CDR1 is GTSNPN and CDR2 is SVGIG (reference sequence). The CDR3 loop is CAWSVTGRVTEAFF. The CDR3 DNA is TGTGCCTGGAGTGTAACAGGGCGGGTTACTGAAGCTTTCTTT.

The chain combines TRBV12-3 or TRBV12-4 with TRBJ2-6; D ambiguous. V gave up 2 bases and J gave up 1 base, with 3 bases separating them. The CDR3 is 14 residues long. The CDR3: CASSLQSGANVLTF. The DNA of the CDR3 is TGTGCCAGCAGTTTACAGTCTGGGGCCAACGTCCTGACTTTC.

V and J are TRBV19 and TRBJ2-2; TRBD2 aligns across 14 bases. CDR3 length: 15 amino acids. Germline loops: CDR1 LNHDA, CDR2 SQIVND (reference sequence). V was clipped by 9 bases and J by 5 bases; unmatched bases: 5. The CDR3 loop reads CASRTSGGQTGELFF. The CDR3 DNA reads TGTGCCAGCAGGACTAGCGGGGGGCAAACCGGGGAGCTGTTTTTT.

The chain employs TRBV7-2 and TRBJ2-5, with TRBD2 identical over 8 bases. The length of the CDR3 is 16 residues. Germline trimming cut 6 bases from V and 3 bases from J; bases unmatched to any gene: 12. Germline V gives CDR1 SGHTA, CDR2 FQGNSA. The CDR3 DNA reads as TGTGCCAGCAGTCTGGTGTCCGGGAGGGGGGAAGAGACCCAGTACTTC. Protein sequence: CASSLVSGRGEETQYF. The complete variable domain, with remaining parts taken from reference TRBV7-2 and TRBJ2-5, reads GAGVSQSPSNKVTEKGKDVELRCDPISGHTALYWYRQSLGQGLEFLIYFQGNSAPDKSGLPSDRFSAERTGGSVSTLTIQRTQQEDSAVYLCASSLVSGRGEETQYFGPGTRLLVL.